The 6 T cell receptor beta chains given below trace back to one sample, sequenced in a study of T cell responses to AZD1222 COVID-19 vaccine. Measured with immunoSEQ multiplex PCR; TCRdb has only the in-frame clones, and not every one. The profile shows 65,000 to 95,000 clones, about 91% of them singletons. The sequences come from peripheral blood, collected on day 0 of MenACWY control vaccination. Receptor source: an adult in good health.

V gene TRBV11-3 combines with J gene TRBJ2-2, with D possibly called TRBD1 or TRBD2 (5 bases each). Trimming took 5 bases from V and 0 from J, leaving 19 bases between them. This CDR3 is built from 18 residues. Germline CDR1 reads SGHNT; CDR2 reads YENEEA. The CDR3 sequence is CASSAGTEEETNTGELFF. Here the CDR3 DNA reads TGTGCCAGCAGCGCAGGGACGGAGGAAGAGACGAACACCGGGGAGCTGTTTTTT.

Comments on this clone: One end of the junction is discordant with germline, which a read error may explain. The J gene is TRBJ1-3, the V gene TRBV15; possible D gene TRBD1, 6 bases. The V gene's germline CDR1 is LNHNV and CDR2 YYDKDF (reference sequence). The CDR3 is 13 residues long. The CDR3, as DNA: TGTGCCACCAGCAGAGCTGACAGGCCTGCCGCTTTTTTT. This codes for CATSRADRPAAFF.

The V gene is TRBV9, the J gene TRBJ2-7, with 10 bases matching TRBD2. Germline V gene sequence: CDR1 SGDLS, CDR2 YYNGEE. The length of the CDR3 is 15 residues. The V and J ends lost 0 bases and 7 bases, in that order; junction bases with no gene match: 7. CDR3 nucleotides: TGTGCCAGCAGCGTAGAGCTAGCGGGGGATTCTGAGCAGTACTTC. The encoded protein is CASSVELAGDSEQYF.

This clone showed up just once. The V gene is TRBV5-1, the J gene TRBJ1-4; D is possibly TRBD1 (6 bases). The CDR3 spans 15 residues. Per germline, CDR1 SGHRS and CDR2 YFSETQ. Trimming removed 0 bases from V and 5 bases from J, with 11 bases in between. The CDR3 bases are TGCGCCAGCAGCTTGGGGACAGTCTCCAATGAAAAACTGTTTTTT. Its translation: CASSLGTVSNEKLFF.

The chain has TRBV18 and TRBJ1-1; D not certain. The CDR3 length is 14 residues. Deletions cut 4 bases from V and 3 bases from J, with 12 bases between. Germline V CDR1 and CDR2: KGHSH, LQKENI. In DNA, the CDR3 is TGTGCCAGCTCACTGGCCGTTCCCCACACTGAAGCTTTCTTT. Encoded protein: CASSLAVPHTEAFF.

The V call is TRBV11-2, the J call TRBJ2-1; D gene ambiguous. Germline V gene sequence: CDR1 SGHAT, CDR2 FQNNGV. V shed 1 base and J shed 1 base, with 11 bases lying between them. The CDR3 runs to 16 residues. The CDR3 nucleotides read TGTGCCAGCAGCTTAGTGGTAGCCACGTCCTACAATGAGCAGTTCTTC. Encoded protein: CASSLVVATSYNEQFF.